This record covers a single TCR beta chain. Assay used: immunoSEQ multiplex PCR; TCRdb lists only in-frame clones, some missing. The sample lists about 15,000 clones; approximately 80% were seen once. This sample stems from a study of ipilimumab plus nivolumab after autologous stem cell transplantation. There are 14 residues in the CDR3. V shed 5 bases and J shed 0 bases, with 9 bases lying between them. Germline-derived CDR1 and CDR2 are SEHNR and FQNEAQ (reference sequence). The starting material was PBMCs, obtained in a trial of ipilimumab plus nivolumab as post-transplant consolidation. The TCR was taken from a male donor with diffuse large B-cell lymphoma. The chain combines TRBV7-9 with TRBJ2-3; D gene uncertain. The CDR3 loop reads CASSITQSTDTQYF. CDR3 sequence (DNA): TGTGCCAGCAGCATCACTCAGAGCACAGATACGCAGTATTTT.